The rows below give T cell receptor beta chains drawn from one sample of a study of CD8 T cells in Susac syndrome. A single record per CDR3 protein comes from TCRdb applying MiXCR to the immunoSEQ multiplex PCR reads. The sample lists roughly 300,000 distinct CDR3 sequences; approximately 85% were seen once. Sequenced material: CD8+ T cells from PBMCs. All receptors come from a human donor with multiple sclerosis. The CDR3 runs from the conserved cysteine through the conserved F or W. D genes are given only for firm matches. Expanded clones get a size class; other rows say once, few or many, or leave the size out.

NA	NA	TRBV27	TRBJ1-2	TGTGCCAGCAGTCACAGGTTGGGTGGGGTTAATGGCTACACCTTC	CASSHRLGGVNGYTF
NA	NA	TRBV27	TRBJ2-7	TGTGCCAGCAGTTTATCGCAGGGCTCCTACGAGCAGTACTTC	CASSLSQGSYEQYF
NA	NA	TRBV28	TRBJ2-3	TGTGCCAGCTCGACGCGGCTAGATAAAGATACGCAGTATTTT	CASSTRLDKDTQYF
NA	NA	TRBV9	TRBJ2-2	TGTGCCAGCAGCGAAAGAACCGGGGAGCTGTTTTTT	CASSERTGELFF
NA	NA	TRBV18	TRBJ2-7	TGTGCCAGCTCTCCCCCCCGGACTCACGAGCAGTACTTC	CASSPPRTHEQYF
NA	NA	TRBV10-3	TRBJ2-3	TGTGCCACTAGTCGAGACCGATCTAGCACAGATACGCAGTATTTT	CATSRDRSSTDTQYF
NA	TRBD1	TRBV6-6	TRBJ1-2	TGTGCCATCGACCCCGACGGACAGGGAACCAGAATTGGCTACACCTTC	CAIDPDGQGTRIGYTF
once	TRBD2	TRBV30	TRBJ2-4	TGTGCCACCCTCGGGTTAGCGGGGAGGAACATTCAGTACTTC	CATLGLAGRNIQYF
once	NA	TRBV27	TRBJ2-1	TGTGCCAGCAGTTTTCCAGGGGCGCGTGAGCAGTTCTTC	CASSFPGAREQFF
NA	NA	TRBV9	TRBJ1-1	TGTGCCAGCAGCGTCGTCTTAGGGGCCACTGAAGCTTTCTTT	CASSVVLGATEAFF
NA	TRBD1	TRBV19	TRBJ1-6	TGTGCCAGTAATCCGACAGGGAGTAATTCACCCCTCCACTTT	CASNPTGSNSPLHF
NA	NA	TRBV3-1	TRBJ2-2	TGTGCCAGCAGCCAAAGAATTGCGAACACCGGGGAGCTGTTTTTT	CASSQRIANTGELFF
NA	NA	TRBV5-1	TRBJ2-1	TGCGCCAGCAGCTTGCTCGGCGGGGTCGGCTACAATGAGCAGTTCTTC	CASSLLGGVGYNEQFF
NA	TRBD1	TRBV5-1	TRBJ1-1	TGCGCCAGCAGCTTTAGGGGACAGGGGAACACTGAAGCTTTCTTT	CASSFRGQGNTEAFF
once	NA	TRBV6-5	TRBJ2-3	TGTGCCAGCAGTGGCTCAGATACGCAGTATTTT	CASSGSDTQYF
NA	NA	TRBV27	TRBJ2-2	TGTGCCAGCCGAGGGGGGGCACGACTTCTTACCGGGGAGCTGTTTTTT	CASRGGARLLTGELFF
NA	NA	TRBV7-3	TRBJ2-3	TGTGCCAGCAGCACCCCCGGGCCCACGAGCACAGATACGCAGTATTTT	CASSTPGPTSTDTQYF
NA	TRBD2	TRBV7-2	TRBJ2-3	TGTGCCAGCAGCTTTGGGACTAGCGGGGCCACAGATACGCAGTATTTT	CASSFGTSGATDTQYF
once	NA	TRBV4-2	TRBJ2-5	TGTGCCAGCAGCCAAGGGGCCGAAGGAGAAGAGACCCAGTACTTC	CASSQGAEGEETQYF
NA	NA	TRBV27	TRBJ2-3	TGTGCCAGCAGTGGGGCTGGGAGGCCCCCAGATACGCAGTATTTT	CASSGAGRPPDTQYF